This T cell receptor (beta chain) was recorded in a study of shared clonotypes between healthy human individuals. On the study more broadly: Researchers assigned three CD4 naive, three CD4 memory, two CD8 naive and one CD8 memory plate to each donor. Study results and caveats: The sharing of 4% to 5.5% of naive CD4 clonotypes was seen across a handful of donors.

In the source study's methods: Junction-only immunoSEQ data arrived without quality scores, meaning filtering differed. The protocol was immunoSEQ multiplex PCR, while the TCRdb copy is restricted to in-frame clones and leaves out a portion. D and trimming come from the DNA, and the V and J calls and clone size come from that table. The data contain over a million clones, about 76% of them seen just once; the ten biggest clones take up approximately 1.5%. Points on this clone: The antigen is undetermined.

V shed 3 bases and J shed 7 bases, with 13 bases lying between them. The CDR3 is made up of 14 amino acids. Looked up from germline, CDR1 is LNHDA and CDR2 is SQIVND (reference sequence). This clonotype was obtained from a man aged 18-30 years in good health. The sequencing sample was made of memory CD4+ T cells sorted from blood. Described subset: CD45RA-negative fraction. V is TRBV19 and J is TRBJ1-5; possible D gene TRBD1, 6 bases. CDR3 coding DNA: TGTGCCAGTAGTATCGACAGGAATGGGCAGCCCCAGCATTTT. Translating gives CASSIDRNGQPQHF.